Listed below are T cell receptor beta chains from one sample, sequenced in a study of response to subunit inactivated influenza vaccine. TCRdb processed the RT-PCR reads anew with MiXCR; each CDR3 protein has one entry. The table has 500,000 to 600,000 distinct CDR3 sequences, about 15% seen once. The sequencing used CD4+ T cells sorted from PBMCs, collected around 2 years after vaccination. The receptors come from a man aged 50-75 years who received an inactivated influenza vaccine. Both conserved end residues are part of each CDR3. A D gene is named only where the DNA matches it firmly. The listing skips clone size in some rows; elsewhere it reads once, few, many or a size class.

few | TRBJ2-7 | TRBV27 | - | CASSFRHEQYF | TGTGCCAGCAGTTTCCGCCACGAACAGTACTTC
- | TRBJ2-7 | TRBV3-1 | - | CASSQGPNSYEQYF | TGTGCCAGCAGCCAAGGCCCCAATTCCTACGAGCAGTACTTC
- | TRBJ2-3 | TRBV10-2 | - | CASAMVPGTDTQYF | TGCGCCAGCGCTATGGTGCCGGGCACAGATACGCAGTATTTT
few | TRBJ2-1 | TRBV6-1 | TRBD2 | CASSRTLGGTYNEQFF | TGTGCCAGCAGTAGAACCTTGGGAGGGACCTACAATGAGCAGTTCTTC
few | TRBJ2-6 | TRBV27 | - | CASSSTASGANVLTF | TGTGCCAGCAGCTCGACAGCATCTGGGGCCAACGTCCTGACTTTC
few | TRBJ2-2 | TRBV11-2 | - | CASSHWKMDFWSGELFF | TGTGCCAGCAGCCATTGGAAAATGGACTTTTGGTCCGGGGAGCTGTTTTTT
- | TRBJ1-2 | TRBV3-1 | TRBD1 | CASTLQGFGYTF | TGTGCCAGCACCCTACAGGGGTTTGGCTACACCTTC
many | TRBJ2-3 | TRBV12-3/TRBV12-4 | - | CASTFGQLSTDTQYF | TGTGCCAGCACCTTCGGACAGCTAAGCACAGATACGCAGTATTTT
- | TRBJ1-3 | TRBV10-3 | - | CAISETYSGNTIYF | TGTGCCATCAGCGAGACTTACTCTGGAAACACCATATATTTT
many | TRBJ2-1 | TRBV24-1 | - | CATSEAARPYNEQFF | TGTGCCACCTCCGAAGCGGCGAGACCATACAATGAGCAGTTCTTC
few | TRBJ1-5 | TRBV18 | - | CASSRKANDQPQHF | TGTGCCAGCTCACGAAAGGCGAACGATCAGCCCCAGCATTTT
few | TRBJ1-1 | TRBV7-2 | - | CASSPVGAGTEAFF | TGTGCCAGCAGCCCCGTTGGGGCGGGGACTGAAGCTTTCTTT
few | TRBJ2-1 | TRBV20-1 | TRBD2 | CSAQGLAGNNEQFF | TGCAGTGCCCAAGGACTAGCGGGGAACAATGAGCAGTTCTTC
- | TRBJ1-6 | TRBV10-3 | TRBD1 | CAISTGESPLHF | TGTGCCATCAGTACAGGGGAATCACCCCTCCACTTT
few | TRBJ2-7 | TRBV7-2 | - | CASSLERGRSYEQYF | TGTGCCAGCAGCTTAGAAAGGGGGAGGTCCTACGAGCAGTACTTC
few | TRBJ2-4 | TRBV7-9 | - | CASSPPEGKNIQYF | TGTGCCAGCAGTCCCCCGGAGGGCAAAAACATTCAGTACTTC
many | TRBJ2-7 | TRBV12-3/TRBV12-4 | - | CASSYSYEQYF | TGTGCCAGCAGCTACTCCTACGAGCAGTACTTC
- | TRBJ2-1 | TRBV20-1 | - | CSARLRSYNEQFF | TGCAGTGCTCGGCTCCGCTCCTACAATGAGCAGTTCTTC
few | TRBJ1-2 | TRBV28 | TRBD1 | CASSSGTGGLGGYTF | TGTGCCAGCAGTTCAGGGACAGGGGGTCTTGGTGGCTACACCTTC
few | TRBJ2-1 | TRBV15 | - | CATSRVGVYNEQFF | TGTGCCACCAGCAGAGTCGGGGTCTACAATGAGCAGTTCTTC
- | TRBJ1-5 | TRBV5-6 | TRBD1 | CASSLGTGWSNQPQHF | TGTGCCAGCAGCTTGGGGACAGGGTGGTCGAATCAGCCCCAGCATTTT
- | TRBJ1-2 | TRBV29-1 | - | CSVERRQSKNGYTF | TGCAGCGTTGAAAGGCGACAGTCAAAAAACGGGTACACCTTC
- | TRBJ2-1 | TRBV4-1 | - | CASSHSYQGSTHEQFF | TGCGCCAGCAGCCATTCGTATCAGGGTTCTACACATGAGCAGTTCTTC
- | TRBJ2-1 | TRBV5-1 | - | CASRLGQNNEQFF | TGCGCCAGCAGACTCGGACAGAACAATGAGCAGTTCTTC
few | TRBJ1-2 | TRBV20-1 | - | CSARRGGGYGYTF | TGCAGTGCTAGAAGGGGGGGTGGCTATGGCTACACCTTC
- | TRBJ2-2 | TRBV18 | - | CASSPGTGGPNTGELFF | TGTGCCAGCTCACCAGGGACCGGGGGTCCGAACACCGGGGAGCTGTTTTTT
few | TRBJ2-7 | TRBV12-3/TRBV12-4 | TRBD2 | CASTPGLAGAWEQYF | TGTGCCAGCACCCCGGGACTAGCGGGAGCGTGGGAGCAGTACTTC
few | TRBJ2-7 | TRBV20-1 | TRBD1 | CSARAFLGQGPYEQYF | TGCAGTGCTAGAGCTTTCTTAGGACAGGGGCCCTACGAGCAGTACTTC
few | TRBJ2-2 | TRBV7-7 | - | CASSQRGGELFF | TGTGCTAGCAGTCAGAGGGGCGGGGAGCTGTTTTTT
- | TRBJ2-5 | TRBV6-2/TRBV6-3 | - | CASRSLGRLETQYF | TGTGCCAGCAGGTCGTTGGGGCGACTGGAGACCCAGTACTTC
- | TRBJ2-5 | TRBV28 | - | CASSSGTPEETQYF | TGTGCCAGCAGTTCCGGGACGCCAGAAGAGACCCAGTACTTC
- | TRBJ1-5 | TRBV4-2 | - | CASSPSPVGNQPQHF | TGTGCCAGCAGCCCATCGCCCGTGGGCAATCAGCCCCAGCATTTT